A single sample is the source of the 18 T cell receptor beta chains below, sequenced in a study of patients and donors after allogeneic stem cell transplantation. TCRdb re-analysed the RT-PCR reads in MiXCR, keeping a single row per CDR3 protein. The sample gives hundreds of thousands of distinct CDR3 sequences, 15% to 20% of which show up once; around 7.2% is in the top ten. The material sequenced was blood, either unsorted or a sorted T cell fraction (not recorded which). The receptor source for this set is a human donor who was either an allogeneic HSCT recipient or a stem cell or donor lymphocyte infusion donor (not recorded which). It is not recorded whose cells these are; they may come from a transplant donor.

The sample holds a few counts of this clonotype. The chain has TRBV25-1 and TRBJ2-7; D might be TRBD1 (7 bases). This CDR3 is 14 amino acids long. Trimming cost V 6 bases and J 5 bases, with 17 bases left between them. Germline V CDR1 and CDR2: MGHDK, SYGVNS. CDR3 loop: CASRRTQGGDEQYF. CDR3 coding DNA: TGTGCCAGCAGGCGGACCCAGGGGGGCGACGAGCAGTACTTC.

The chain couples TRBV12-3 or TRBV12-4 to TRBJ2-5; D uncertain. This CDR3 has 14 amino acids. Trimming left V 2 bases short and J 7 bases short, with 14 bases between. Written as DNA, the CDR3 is TGTGCCAGCAGTTTATCCCCAGGCCGGGCGACCCAGTACTTC. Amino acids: CASSLSPGRATQYF.

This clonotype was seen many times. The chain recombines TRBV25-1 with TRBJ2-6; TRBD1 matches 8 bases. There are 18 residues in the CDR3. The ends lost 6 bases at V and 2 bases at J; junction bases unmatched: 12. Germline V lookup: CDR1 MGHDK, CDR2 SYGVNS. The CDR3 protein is CASSETLGQVAGANVLTF. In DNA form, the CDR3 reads TGTGCCAGCAGCGAAACCTTGGGACAGGTGGCTGGGGCCAACGTCCTGACTTTC.

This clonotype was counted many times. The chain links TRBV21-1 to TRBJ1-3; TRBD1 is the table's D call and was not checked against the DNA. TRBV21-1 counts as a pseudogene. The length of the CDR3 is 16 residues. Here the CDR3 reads CASSKVQGASGNTIYF. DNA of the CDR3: TGTGCCAGCAGCAAAGTCCAGGGGGCTTCTGGAAACACCATATATTTT.

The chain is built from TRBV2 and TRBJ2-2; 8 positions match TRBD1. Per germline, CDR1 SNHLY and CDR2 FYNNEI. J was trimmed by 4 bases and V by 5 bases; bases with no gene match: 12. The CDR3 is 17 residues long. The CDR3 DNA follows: TGTGCCAGCAGTCCCACCCCGACAGGGGTGGGCACCGGGGAGCTGTTTTTT. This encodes CASSPTPTGVGTGELFF.

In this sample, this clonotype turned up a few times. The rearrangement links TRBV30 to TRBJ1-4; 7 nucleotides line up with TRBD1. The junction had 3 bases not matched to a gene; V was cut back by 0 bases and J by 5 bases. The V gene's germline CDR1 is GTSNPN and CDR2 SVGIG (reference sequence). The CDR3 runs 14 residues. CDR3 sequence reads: CAWSVLRGNEKLFF. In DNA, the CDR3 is TGTGCCTGGAGTGTACTCAGGGGGAATGAAAAACTGTTTTTT.

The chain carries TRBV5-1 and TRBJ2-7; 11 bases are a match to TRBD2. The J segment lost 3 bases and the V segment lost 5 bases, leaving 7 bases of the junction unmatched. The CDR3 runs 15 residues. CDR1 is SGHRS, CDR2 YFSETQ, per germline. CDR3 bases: TGCGCCAGCAGGGATGGGACTAGCGGCTACTACGAGCAGTACTTC. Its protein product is CASRDGTSGYYEQYF.

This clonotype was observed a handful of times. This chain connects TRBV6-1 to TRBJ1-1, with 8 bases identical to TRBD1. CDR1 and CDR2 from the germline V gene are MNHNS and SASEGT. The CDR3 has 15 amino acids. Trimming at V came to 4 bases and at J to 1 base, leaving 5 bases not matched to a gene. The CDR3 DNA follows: TGTGCCAGCAGTGCTCAGGGGGCCAGGAACACTGAAGCTTTCTTT. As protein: CASSAQGARNTEAFF.

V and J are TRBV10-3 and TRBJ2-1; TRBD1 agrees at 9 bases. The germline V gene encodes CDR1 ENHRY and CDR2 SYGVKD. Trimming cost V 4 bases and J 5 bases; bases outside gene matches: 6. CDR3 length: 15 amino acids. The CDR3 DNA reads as TGTGCCATCAGTGCGGGGGACAGGGAGAACAATGAGCAGTTCTTC. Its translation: CAISAGDRENNEQFF.

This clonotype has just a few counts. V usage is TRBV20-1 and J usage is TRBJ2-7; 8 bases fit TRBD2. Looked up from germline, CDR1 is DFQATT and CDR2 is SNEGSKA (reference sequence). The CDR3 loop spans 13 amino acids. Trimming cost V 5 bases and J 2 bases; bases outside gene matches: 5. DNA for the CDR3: TGCAGTGCTGCCACTAGCGGACCCTACGAGCAGTACTTC. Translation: CSAATSGPYEQYF.

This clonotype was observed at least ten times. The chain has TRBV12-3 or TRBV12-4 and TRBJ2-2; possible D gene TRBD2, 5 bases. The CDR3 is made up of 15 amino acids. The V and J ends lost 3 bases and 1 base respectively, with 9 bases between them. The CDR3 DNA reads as TGTGCCAGCAGTTTTATCGGGGTGAACACCGGGGAGCTGTTTTTT. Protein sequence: CASSFIGVNTGELFF.

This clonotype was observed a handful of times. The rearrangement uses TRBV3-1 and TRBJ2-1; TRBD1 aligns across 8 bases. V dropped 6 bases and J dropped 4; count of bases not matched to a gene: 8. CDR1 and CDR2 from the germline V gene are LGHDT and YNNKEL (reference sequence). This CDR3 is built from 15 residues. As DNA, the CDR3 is TGTGCCAGCAGACCCGACAGGGGTTGGTACAATGAGCAGTTCTTC. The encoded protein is CASRPDRGWYNEQFF.

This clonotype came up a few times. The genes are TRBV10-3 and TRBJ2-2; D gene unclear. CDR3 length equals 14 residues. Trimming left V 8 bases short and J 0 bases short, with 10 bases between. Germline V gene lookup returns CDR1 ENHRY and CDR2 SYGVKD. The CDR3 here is CAILKQSNTGELFF. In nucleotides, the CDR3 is TGTGCCATCTTGAAGCAATCGAACACCGGGGAGCTGTTTTTT.

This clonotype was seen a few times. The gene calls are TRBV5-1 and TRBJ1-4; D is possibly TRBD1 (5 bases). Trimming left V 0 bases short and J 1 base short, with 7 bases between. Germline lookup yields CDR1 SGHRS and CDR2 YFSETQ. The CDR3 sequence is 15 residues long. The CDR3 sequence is CASSLDDRTNEKLFF. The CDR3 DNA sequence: TGCGCCAGCAGCTTGGACGACAGAACTAATGAAAAACTGTTTTTT.

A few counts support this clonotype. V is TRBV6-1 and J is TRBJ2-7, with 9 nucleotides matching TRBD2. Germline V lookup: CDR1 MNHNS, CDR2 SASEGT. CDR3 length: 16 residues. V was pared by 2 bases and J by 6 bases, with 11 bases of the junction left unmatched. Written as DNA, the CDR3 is TGTGCCAGCAGTGAAACGCTAGCGGGGCTGGGGGTCGAGCAGTACTTC. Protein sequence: CASSETLAGLGVEQYF.

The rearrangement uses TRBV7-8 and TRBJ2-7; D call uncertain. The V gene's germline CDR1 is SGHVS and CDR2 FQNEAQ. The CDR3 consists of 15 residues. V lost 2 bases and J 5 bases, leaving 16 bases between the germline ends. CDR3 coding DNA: TGTGCCAGCAGCTTAAGTAGGTTGGGTGGGGACGAGCAGTACTTC. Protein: CASSLSRLGGDEQYF.

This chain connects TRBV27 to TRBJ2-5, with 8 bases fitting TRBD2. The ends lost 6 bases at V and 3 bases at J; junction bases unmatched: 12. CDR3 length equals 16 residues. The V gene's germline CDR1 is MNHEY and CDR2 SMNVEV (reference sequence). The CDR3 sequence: CASRRLAGHREETQYF. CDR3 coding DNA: TGTGCCAGCAGACGCCTAGCGGGCCACCGCGAAGAGACCCAGTACTTC.

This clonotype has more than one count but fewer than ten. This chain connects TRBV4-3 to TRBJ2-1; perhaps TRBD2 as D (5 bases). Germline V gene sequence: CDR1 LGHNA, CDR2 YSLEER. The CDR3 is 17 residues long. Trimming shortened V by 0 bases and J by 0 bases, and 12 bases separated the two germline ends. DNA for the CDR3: TGCGCCAGCAGCCAAGATCTTCCCGGGAACTCCTACAATGAGCAGTTCTTC. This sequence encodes CASSQDLPGNSYNEQFF.